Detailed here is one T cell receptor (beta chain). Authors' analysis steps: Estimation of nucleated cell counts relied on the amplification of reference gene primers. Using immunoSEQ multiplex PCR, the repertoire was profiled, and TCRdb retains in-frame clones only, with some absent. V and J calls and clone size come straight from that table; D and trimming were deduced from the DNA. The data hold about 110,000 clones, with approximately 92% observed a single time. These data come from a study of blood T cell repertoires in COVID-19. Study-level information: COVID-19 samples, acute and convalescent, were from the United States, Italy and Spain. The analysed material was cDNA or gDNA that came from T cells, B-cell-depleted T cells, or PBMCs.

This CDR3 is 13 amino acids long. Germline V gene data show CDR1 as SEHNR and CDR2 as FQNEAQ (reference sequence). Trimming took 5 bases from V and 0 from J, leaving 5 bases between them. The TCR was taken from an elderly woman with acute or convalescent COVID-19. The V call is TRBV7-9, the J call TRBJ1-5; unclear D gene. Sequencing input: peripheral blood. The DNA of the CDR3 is TGTGCCAGCAGCCAGTCTAGCAATCAGCCCCAGCATTTT. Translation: CASSQSSNQPQHF. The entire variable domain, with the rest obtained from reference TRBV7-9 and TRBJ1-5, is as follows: DTGVSQNPRHKITKRGQNVTFRCDPISEHNRLYWYRQTLGQGPEFLTYFQNEAQLEKSRLLSDRFSAERPKGSFSTLEIQRTEQGDSAMYLCASSQSSNQPQHFGDGTRLSIL.